This T cell receptor (beta chain) was sequenced for a study of read filtering for tumor transcriptome and immune sequencing. This CDR3 is 13 amino acids long. Germline V gives CDR1 SQVTM, CDR2 ANQGSEA. Trimming at V came to 7 bases and at J to 5 bases, leaving 8 bases not matched to a gene. Study-wide results and limits: Dropping single-read clonotypes raised IR-seq and RNA-seq shared-clonotype correlation. The sorted CD138-negative fraction was a mixed bone marrow immune population, not purified T cells.

This clonotype was seen at least ten times. Its antigen remains unknown. Molecular barcoded adaptors covering alpha/delta and beta/gamma chains were used on roughly 400 ng RNA. TCRdb itself ran the reads through MiXCR, one entry per CDR3 protein. The sample has under 150,000 distinct CDR3 sequences, less than 15% seen once. V gene TRBV29-1 combines with J gene TRBJ2-5; 9 bases map to TRBD1. What was sequenced was a population of CD138-negative cells sorted from bone marrow. The receptor's source is a donor aged 40 or older with multiple myeloma. CDR3 sequence: CSEITGGRETQYF. In nucleotides, the CDR3 is TGCAGCGAGATTACAGGGGGCAGGGAGACCCAGTACTTC.